The 28 T cell receptor beta chains below come from one sample, sequenced in a study of CD8+ T cells in alopecia areata. Isolated RNA was reverse transcribed into cDNA used as the sequencing template. The table came from immunoSEQ multiplex PCR; TCRdb's copy has only in-frame clones and leaves some out. The data show about 190,000 clones, 60% seen once. This sample's treatment: oral pan-JAK inhibitor, 5-10 mg twice daily. Sample: CD4+ T cells sorted from blood, taken at week 4, from a patient treated with tofacitinib. These receptors came from a human donor with alopecia areata.

The V gene is TRBV29-1, the J gene TRBJ2-5; 12 bases map to TRBD2. This CDR3 has 12 amino acids. Germline V gene lookup returns CDR1 SQVTM and CDR2 ANQGSEA. This CDR3 reads CSLAGGRETQYF. The DNA for the CDR3 is TGCAGTCTAGCGGGAGGGCGAGAGACCCAGTACTTC. The whole variable domain, filled in from reference TRBV29-1 and TRBJ2-5, reads SAVISQKPSRDICQRGTSLTIQCQVDSQVTMMFWYRQQPGQSLTLIATANQGSEATYESGFVIDKFPISRPNLTFSTLTVSNMSPEDSSIYLCSLAGGRETQYFGPGTRLLVL.

This clone was picked up a small number of times. V usage is TRBV29-1 and J usage is TRBJ2-7; D is perhaps TRBD1 (5 bases). The CDR3 runs 12 residues. Deletions cut 1 base from V and 7 bases from J, with 11 bases between. In germline, CDR1 is SQVTM, CDR2 ANQGSEA. The DNA for the CDR3 is TGCAGCGTTGAAGGGGGCTCTCGAGAGCAGTACTTC. Translating gives CSVEGGSREQYF.

V is TRBV30 and J is TRBJ2-3, with 12 bases lining up with TRBD2. Germline V gives CDR1 GTSNPN, CDR2 SVGIG (reference sequence). This CDR3 has 18 amino acids. Unmatched junction bases numbered 11, after V lost 0 bases and J lost 4 bases. CDR3 nucleotides: TGTGCCTGGAGTGTTATGCGGTCTGCTAGCGGGAGGGCAGATACGCAGTATTTT. Amino acids: CAWSVMRSASGRADTQYF.

As for this clone: This sample also contains other DNA sequences that code for the same CDR3. The V call is TRBV6-5, the J call TRBJ1-1, with no clear D. Trimming removed 2 bases from V and 10 bases from J, with 8 bases in between. The CDR3 consists of 11 residues. Germline CDR1 and CDR2: MNHEY and SVGAGI. The CDR3 sequence is CASSYGVSAFF. The CDR3 DNA sequence: TGTGCCAGCAGTTACGGAGTTTCAGCTTTCTTT.

The chain employs TRBV29-1 and TRBJ2-1, with D possibly being TRBD2 (6 bases). The ends were cut back, 7 bases at V and 5 bases at J, with 15 bases in the middle. CDR1 is SQVTM and CDR2 is ANQGSEA in the germline V gene. The CDR3 contains 13 residues. CDR3 residues: CSAAGRANNEQFF. The CDR3 nucleotides read TGCAGCGCCGCGGGACGTGCTAACAATGAGCAGTTCTTC.

This chain links TRBV30 with TRBJ1-1, with D perhaps matching TRBD1 (5 bases). CDR3 length: 15 residues. V lost 5 bases, J lost 1 base, and 17 bases lay in between. CDR1 and CDR2 from the germline V gene are GTSNPN and SVGIG (reference sequence). Here the CDR3 DNA reads TGTGCCTGGGACGTGGGAGGGGCTTCGAACACTGAAGCTTTCTTT. This sequence encodes CAWDVGGASNTEAFF.

This clone was counted a few times. The chain has TRBV2 and TRBJ2-3, with a weak D call TRBD1 (5 bases). CDR1 is SNHLY and CDR2 is FYNNEI in the germline V gene. This CDR3 has 15 residues. Trimming removed 3 bases from V and 1 base from J, with 11 bases in between. CDR3 sequence reads: CASSDQGQGTDTQYF. The CDR3 DNA reads TGTGCCAGCAGTGACCAGGGCCAGGGCACAGATACGCAGTATTTT.

The chain combines TRBV2 with TRBJ1-2; D unresolved. The ends were cut back, 6 bases at V and 7 bases at J, with 9 bases in the middle. Per germline, CDR1 SNHLY and CDR2 FYNNEI. The CDR3 totals 11 residues. The CDR3 DNA reads as TGTGCCAGCAGGGCCACCTCTGGCTACACCTTC. Amino acids: CASRATSGYTF. Full variable domain (remainder filled in from reference TRBV2 and TRBJ1-2): EPEVTQTPSHQVTQMGQEVILRCVPISNHLYFYWYRQILGQKVEFLVSFYNNEISEKSEIFDDQFSVERPDGSNFTLKIRSTKLEDSAMYFCASRATSGYTFGSGTRLTVV.

The chain has TRBV29-1 and TRBJ1-2, with unresolved D. Germline V CDR1 and CDR2: SQVTM, ANQGSEA. This CDR3 is 13 amino acids long. The V and J ends lost 5 bases and 4 bases respectively, with 14 bases between them. The CDR3 DNA reads as TGCAGCGTTCGACCACTTGCTAGCTATGGCTACACCTTC. It is translated as CSVRPLASYGYTF.

Only a few counts were recorded for this clone. This chain connects TRBV4-2 to TRBJ2-1; TRBD2 aligns across 14 bases. Trimming took 0 bases from V and 15 from J; bases not matched to a gene: 4. CDR1 LGHNA and CDR2 YNFKEQ come from the germline V gene. The CDR3 is 14 amino acids. The CDR3 sequence is CASSQERLAGGTFF. Written as DNA, the CDR3 is TGTGCCAGCAGCCAAGAGAGACTAGCGGGAGGGACGTTCTTC.

The chain combines TRBV30 with TRBJ1-1, with no clear D. V was pared by 6 bases and J by 5 bases, with 13 bases between. Germline-derived CDR1 and CDR2 are GTSNPN and SVGIG (reference sequence). This CDR3 comprises 12 residues. CDR3 nucleotide sequence: TGTGCCTGTGGACGGCCTCCGACTGAAGCTTTCTTT. This sequence encodes CACGRPPTEAFF. Filled out from reference TRBV30 and TRBJ1-1, the complete variable domain reads SQTIHQWPATLVQPVGSPLSLECTVEGTSNPNLYWYRQAAGRGLQLLFYSVGIGQISSEVPQNLSASRPQDRQFILSSKKLLLSDSGFYLCACGRPPTEAFFGQGTRLTVV.

This chain links TRBV4-3 with TRBJ1-1, with a tentative D call TRBD1 (5 bases). This CDR3 comprises 16 residues. CDR1 and CDR2 from the germline V gene are LGHNA and YSLEER. Trimming took 3 bases from V and 0 from J, leaving 14 bases between them. CDR3 sequence reads: CASSQPRDLMNTEAFF. The CDR3 DNA reads as TGCGCCAGCAGCCAGCCCCGGGACCTCATGAACACTGAAGCTTTCTTT.

The chain recombines TRBV11-2 with TRBJ2-5; 9 positions match TRBD2. The germline CDR1 and CDR2 sequences are SGHAT and FQNNGV. The CDR3 extends over 16 amino acids. The junction had 8 bases not matched to a gene; V was cut back by 5 bases and J by 1 base. The CDR3: CASSPVSGRSQETQYF. DNA for the CDR3: TGTGCCAGCAGCCCAGTCAGCGGGAGGTCCCAAGAGACCCAGTACTTC.

This chain links TRBV30 with TRBJ2-5; TRBD1 matches at 8 bases. CDR1 and CDR2 from the germline V gene are GTSNPN and SVGIG (reference sequence). The junction had 5 bases not matched to a gene; V was cut back by 2 bases and J by 0 bases. The CDR3 runs 15 residues. The CDR3 region is CAWSPGQEYQETQYF. CDR3 bases: TGTGCCTGGAGTCCGGGACAGGAGTACCAAGAGACCCAGTACTTC.

This chain connects TRBV29-1 to TRBJ1-2; tentative D call: TRBD1 (5 bases). The germline V gene encodes CDR1 SQVTM and CDR2 ANQGSEA. V was shortened by 4 bases and J by 8 bases, with 17 bases between the two germline ends. The CDR3 extends over 13 amino acids. CDR3 region: CSVGDDLSGGYTF. The CDR3 DNA is TGCAGCGTTGGGGACGACCTTTCGGGGGGCTACACCTTC.

The gene calls are TRBV5-1 and TRBJ2-2; 12 bases are shared with TRBD2. From germline, CDR1 is SGHRS and CDR2 YFSETQ. The trim removed 10 bases at V and 7 bases at J, leaving 8 bases unmatched. The CDR3 sequence is 14 residues long. In DNA, the CDR3 is TGCGCCGGTCGACTAGCGGGAGATATCGGGGAGCTGTTTTTT. Its protein product is CAGRLAGDIGELFF.

Concerning this clone itself: Its ends do not fully match the called genes, so a read error is possible. The V call is TRBV30, the J call TRBJ2-7; D is tentatively TRBD1 or TRBD2 (5 bases each). This CDR3 has 12 amino acids. Germline assignment: CDR1 GTSNPN and CDR2 SVGIG (reference sequence). As DNA, the CDR3 is TGTGCCTGCAATGGGGGACGCGCCGCCCAAGTCTTC. Its protein is CACNGGRAAQVF. Looking up the rest from reference TRBV30 and TRBJ2-7 gives the full variable domain: SQTIHQWPATLVQPVGSPLSLECTVEGTSNPNLYWYRQAAGRGLQLLFYSVGIGQISSEVPQNLSASRPQDRQFILSSKKLLLSDSGFYLCACNGGRAAQVFGPGTRLTVT.

V is TRBV29-1 and J is TRBJ2-5; D may be TRBD2 (5 bases). CDR1 and CDR2 (germline): SQVTM, ANQGSEA. The V end lost 5 bases, the J end lost 5 bases, and 18 bases lay between the germline ends. CDR3 length: 14 amino acids. The CDR3 sequence is CSVTRTGPRETQYF. The CDR3 nucleotides are TGCAGCGTTACACGGACTGGCCCCCGGGAGACCCAGTACTTC. Complete variable domain (other parts from reference TRBV29-1 and TRBJ2-5): SAVISQKPSRDICQRGTSLTIQCQVDSQVTMMFWYRQQPGQSLTLIATANQGSEATYESGFVIDKFPISRPNLTFSTLTVSNMSPEDSSIYLCSVTRTGPRETQYFGPGTRLLVL.

The chain combines TRBV10-3 with TRBJ2-7, with 8 positions matching TRBD1. CDR1 ENHRY and CDR2 SYGVKD come from the germline V gene. The J segment lost 2 bases and the V segment lost 0 bases, leaving 0 bases of the junction unmatched. This CDR3 spans 14 amino acids. In DNA form, the CDR3 reads TGTGCCATCAGTGAGTCGGGACAGGCCTACGAGCAGTACTTC. It specifies CAISESGQAYEQYF.

The sample holds one count of this clone. The CDR3: CASSQLRQGLSSYEQYF. Written as DNA, the CDR3 is TGTGCCAGCAGCCAACTAAGACAGGGATTAAGCTCCTACGAGCAGTACTTC. The chain carries TRBV4-2 and TRBJ2-7; 7 bases are a match to TRBD1. This CDR3 is 17 amino acids long. Germline CDR1 is LGHNA and CDR2 is YNFKEQ. The V gene end was trimmed by 2 bases and the J gene end by 0 bases; junction bases not matched to a gene: 10.

V and J are TRBV29-1 and TRBJ2-3; D is unresolved. V was clipped by 3 bases and J by 3 bases, with 10 bases between them. This CDR3 has 13 residues. Germline V gives CDR1 SQVTM, CDR2 ANQGSEA. The CDR3 bases are TGCAGCGTTGACATGGCTAATACAGATACGCAGTATTTT. Translating it yields CSVDMANTDTQYF.

At least ten counts were recorded for this clone. This chain joins TRBV18 and TRBJ2-7; TRBD2 might be the D (6 bases). The V end was cut by 4 bases, the J end by 4 bases, with 8 bases between. The CDR3 spans 12 residues. The V gene's germline CDR1 is KGHSH and CDR2 LQKENI. CDR3 in amino acids: CASSQSGYEQYF. The CDR3 DNA reads TGTGCCAGCTCACAAAGCGGGTACGAGCAGTACTTC.

J is TRBJ2-3 and V is TRBV25-1, with D possibly TRBD2 on 6 matching bases. Germline CDR1 reads MGHDK; CDR2 reads SYGVNS. Trimming removed 1 base from V and 9 bases from J, with 14 bases in between. This CDR3 has 14 amino acids. The CDR3 here is CASSESRLVGTQYF. The CDR3 nucleotides are TGTGCCAGCAGTGAATCACGACTAGTAGGGACGCAGTATTTT.

The chain recombines TRBV29-1 with TRBJ1-5; 7 positions match TRBD1. This CDR3 has 16 amino acids. CDR1 is SQVTM, CDR2 ANQGSEA, per germline. Unmatched junction bases numbered 16, after V lost 5 bases and J lost 6 bases. CDR3 sequence reads: CSVPAPTGYRRQPQHF. As DNA, the CDR3 is TGCAGCGTTCCAGCCCCGACAGGGTATCGTCGTCAGCCCCAGCATTTT.

The rearrangement joins TRBV19 to TRBJ2-1; 10 bases fit TRBD2. The CDR3 extends over 15 amino acids. The germline V gene has CDR1 LNHDA and CDR2 SQIVND (reference sequence). With 5 bases clipped from V and 9 bases from J, the junction kept 10 bases outside the gene matches. CDR3 sequence reads: CASSGSGRTIGEQFF. CDR3 bases: TGTGCCAGTAGTGGTAGCGGGAGGACGATAGGTGAGCAGTTCTTC.

For the CDR3, the DNA is TGCAGCGTCTTTCTCGGACATAGGACCTACGAGCAGTACTTC. This gives the protein CSVFLGHRTYEQYF. The genes are TRBV29-1 and TRBJ2-7; a weak D match, TRBD1 (5 bases). The CDR3 length is 14 residues. Trimming removed 6 bases at V and 2 bases at J, with 17 bases between. The germline CDR1 and CDR2 sequences are SQVTM and ANQGSEA.

The gene calls are TRBV6-6 and TRBJ2-5; unclear D gene. V was clipped by 7 bases and J by 2 bases, with 11 bases between them. The CDR3 spans 13 residues. Germline V lookup: CDR1 MNHNY, CDR2 SVGAGI (reference sequence). CDR3 sequence (DNA): TGTGCCAGCACACCCTTGGGACAAGAGACCCAGTACTTC. It specifies CASTPLGQETQYF.

This clone was seen more than once but under ten times. This chain joins TRBV6-5 and TRBJ2-7, with D possibly matching TRBD2 (5 bases). V was trimmed by 5 bases and J by 3 bases, leaving 11 bases between them. The CDR3 covers 13 residues. The germline gives CDR1 MNHEY, CDR2 SVGAGI. This CDR3 is CASSTDWIYEQYF. CDR3 bases: TGTGCCAGCAGTACGGACTGGATCTACGAGCAGTACTTC.